The next 2 T cell receptor beta chains were all read from a single sample in a study of Ad26.COV2.S vaccination and SARS-CoV-2 variants. Treatment of the sample: some 20 received Ad26.COV2.S at low or high dose, single or two shots; a few received placebo; per-sample allocation not given. Repertoires come from day 63 after the first vaccine or placebo injection. Only in-frame clones appear in the TCRdb table, and some are missing; sequencing was by immunoSEQ multiplex PCR. The table lists over 250,000 clones, about 89% of them singletons. The specimen was peripheral blood, collected in a trial of Ad26.COV2.S vaccine versus placebo. The receptors were sampled from a person aged 18-65 years who received the Ad26.COV2.S COVID-19 vaccine or a placebo.

The chain employs TRBV6-5 and TRBJ1-5; unclear D gene. Germline loops: CDR1 MNHEY, CDR2 SVGAGI. The V gene lost 2 bases and the J gene lost 7 bases, with 15 bases spanning the gap. The CDR3 covers 15 residues. The CDR3 is CASSYTGGGEQPQHF. CDR3 DNA: TGTGCCAGCAGTTACACGGGTGGAGGAGAGCAGCCCCAGCATTTT.

This rearrangement joins TRBV7-9 to TRBJ1-4, with 8 bases fitting TRBD1. With 3 bases clipped from V and 3 bases from J, the junction kept 3 bases outside the gene matches. The CDR3 has 15 amino acids. CDR1 and CDR2 (germline): SEHNR, FQNEAQ (reference sequence). The CDR3 protein is CASSFQGQANEKLFF. Written as DNA, the CDR3 is TGTGCCAGCAGCTTTCAGGGACAGGCTAATGAAAAACTGTTTTTT. Using reference TRBV7-9 and TRBJ1-4 for the parts outside the CDR3, the full variable domain is DTGVSQNPRHKITKRGQNVTFRCDPISEHNRLYWYRQTLGQGPEFLTYFQNEAQLEKSRLLSDRFSAERPKGSFSTLEIQRTEQGDSAMYLCASSFQGQANEKLFFGSGTQLSVL.